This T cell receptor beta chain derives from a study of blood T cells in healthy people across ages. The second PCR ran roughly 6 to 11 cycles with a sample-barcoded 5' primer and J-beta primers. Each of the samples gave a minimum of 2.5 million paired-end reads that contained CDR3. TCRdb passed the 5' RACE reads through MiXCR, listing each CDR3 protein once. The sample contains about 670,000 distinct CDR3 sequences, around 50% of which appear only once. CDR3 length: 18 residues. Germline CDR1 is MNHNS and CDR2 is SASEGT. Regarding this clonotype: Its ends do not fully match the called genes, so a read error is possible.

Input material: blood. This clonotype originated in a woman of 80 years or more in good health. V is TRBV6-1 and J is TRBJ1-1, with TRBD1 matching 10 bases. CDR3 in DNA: TGTGCCAGCAGCCCCAAAGGGAGGGACAGGGGACGGAACGCTGAAGCTTTCTTT. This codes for CASSPKGRDRGRNAEAFF.